This TCR beta chain came from a study of T cells in Graves' hyperthyroidism and ophthalmopathy. As for the study in general: Initial diagnosis, before any treatment, was when peripheral blood was collected.

This clonotype has ten or more counts. Duration under 3 months, a NOSPECS grade of at least 4, and a Clinical Activity Score of at least 3 characterized the ophthalmopathy patients. The CDR3 has 12 amino acids. Trimming left V 0 bases short and J 8 bases short, with 4 bases between. Per the germline V gene, CDR1 is LGHDT and CDR2 is YNNKEL (reference sequence). It was RNA transcripts that yielded the amplified TCR beta CDR3 regions. A set of HTBI primers served as the primers for a first-round RT-PCR of the TCR CDR3. A single record per CDR3 protein comes from TCRdb applying MiXCR to the multiplex PCR reads. The sample includes some 570,000 distinct CDR3 sequences, more than 15% seen only once; the top ten take about 16%.

The chain employs TRBV3-1 and TRBJ2-2; D remains unclear. This TCR derives from a woman aged 18-30 years with Graves' ophthalmopathy. The sequencing sample was made of blood. The CDR3 DNA reads TGTGCCAGCAGCCAAGAACCGGGGGAGCTGTTTTTT. It yields the protein CASSQEPGELFF.